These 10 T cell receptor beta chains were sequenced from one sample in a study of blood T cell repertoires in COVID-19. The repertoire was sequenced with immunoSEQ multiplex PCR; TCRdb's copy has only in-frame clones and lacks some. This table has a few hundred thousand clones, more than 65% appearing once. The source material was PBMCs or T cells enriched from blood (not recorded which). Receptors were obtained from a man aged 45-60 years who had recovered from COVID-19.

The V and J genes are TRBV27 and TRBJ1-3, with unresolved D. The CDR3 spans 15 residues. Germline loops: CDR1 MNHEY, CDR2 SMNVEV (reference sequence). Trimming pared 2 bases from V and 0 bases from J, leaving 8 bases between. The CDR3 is CASSLTPLSGNTIYF. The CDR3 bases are TGTGCCAGCAGTTTAACCCCACTCTCTGGAAACACCATATATTTT.

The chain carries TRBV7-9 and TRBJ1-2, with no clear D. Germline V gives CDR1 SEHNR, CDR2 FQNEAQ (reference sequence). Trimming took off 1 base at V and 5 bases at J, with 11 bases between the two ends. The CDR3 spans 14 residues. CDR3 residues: CASSLGTGVYGYTF. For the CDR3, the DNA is TGTGCCAGCAGCTTAGGAACCGGGGTTTATGGCTACACCTTC.

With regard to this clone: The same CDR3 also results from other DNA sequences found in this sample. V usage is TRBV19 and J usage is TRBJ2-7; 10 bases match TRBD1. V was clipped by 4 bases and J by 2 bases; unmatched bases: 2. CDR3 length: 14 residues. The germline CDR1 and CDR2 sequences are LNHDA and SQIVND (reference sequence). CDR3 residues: CASSTGQGAYEQYF. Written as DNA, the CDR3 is TGTGCCAGTAGTACTGGACAGGGGGCCTACGAGCAGTACTTC.

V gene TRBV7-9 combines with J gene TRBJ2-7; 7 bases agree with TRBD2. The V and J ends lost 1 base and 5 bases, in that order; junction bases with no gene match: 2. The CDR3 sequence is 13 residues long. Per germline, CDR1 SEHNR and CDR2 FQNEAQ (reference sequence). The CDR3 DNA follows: TGTGCCAGCAGCTTAGGGGGAGGGAACGAGCAGTACTTC. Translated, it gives CASSLGGGNEQYF.

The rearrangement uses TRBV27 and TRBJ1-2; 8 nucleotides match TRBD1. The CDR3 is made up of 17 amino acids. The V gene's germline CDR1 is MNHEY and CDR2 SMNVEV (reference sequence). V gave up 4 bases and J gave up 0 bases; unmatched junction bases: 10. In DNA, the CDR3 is TGTGCCAGCAGTTCGACAGGGGTTGCCCGATCTAACTATGGCTACACCTTC. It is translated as CASSSTGVARSNYGYTF.

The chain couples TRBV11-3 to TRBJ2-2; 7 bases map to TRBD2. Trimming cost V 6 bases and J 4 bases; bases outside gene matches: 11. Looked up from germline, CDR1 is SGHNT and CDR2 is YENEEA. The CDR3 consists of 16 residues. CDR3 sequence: CASSGGGGPRTGELFF. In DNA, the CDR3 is TGTGCCAGCAGTGGTGGGGGAGGGCCTCGCACCGGGGAGCTGTTTTTT.

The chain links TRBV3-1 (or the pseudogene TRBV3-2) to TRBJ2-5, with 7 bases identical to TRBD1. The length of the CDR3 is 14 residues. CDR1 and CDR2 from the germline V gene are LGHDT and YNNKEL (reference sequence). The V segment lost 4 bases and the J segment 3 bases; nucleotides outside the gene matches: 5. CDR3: CASSLLGTEETQYF. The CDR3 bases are TGTGCCAGCAGCCTACTCGGGACAGAAGAGACCCAGTACTTC.

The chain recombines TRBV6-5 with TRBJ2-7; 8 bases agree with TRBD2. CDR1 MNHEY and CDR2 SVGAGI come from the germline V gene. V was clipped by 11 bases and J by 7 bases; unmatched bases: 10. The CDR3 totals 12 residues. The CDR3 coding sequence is TGTGCCGCGGCGGGAGGTACCGGGGAGCAGTACTTC. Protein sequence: CAAAGGTGEQYF.

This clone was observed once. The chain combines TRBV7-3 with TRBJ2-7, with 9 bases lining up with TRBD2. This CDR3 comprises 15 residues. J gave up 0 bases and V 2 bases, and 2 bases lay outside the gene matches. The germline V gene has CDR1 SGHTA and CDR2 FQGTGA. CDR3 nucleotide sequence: TGTGCCAGCAGCTTACAAGCGGGGGGCTCCTACGAGCAGTACTTC. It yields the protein CASSLQAGGSYEQYF.

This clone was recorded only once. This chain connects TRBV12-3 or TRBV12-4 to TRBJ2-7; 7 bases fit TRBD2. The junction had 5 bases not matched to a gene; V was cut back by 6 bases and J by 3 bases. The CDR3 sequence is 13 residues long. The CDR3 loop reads CASRGGGFYEQYF. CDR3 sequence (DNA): TGTGCCAGCAGGGGCGGGGGATTCTACGAGCAGTACTTC.